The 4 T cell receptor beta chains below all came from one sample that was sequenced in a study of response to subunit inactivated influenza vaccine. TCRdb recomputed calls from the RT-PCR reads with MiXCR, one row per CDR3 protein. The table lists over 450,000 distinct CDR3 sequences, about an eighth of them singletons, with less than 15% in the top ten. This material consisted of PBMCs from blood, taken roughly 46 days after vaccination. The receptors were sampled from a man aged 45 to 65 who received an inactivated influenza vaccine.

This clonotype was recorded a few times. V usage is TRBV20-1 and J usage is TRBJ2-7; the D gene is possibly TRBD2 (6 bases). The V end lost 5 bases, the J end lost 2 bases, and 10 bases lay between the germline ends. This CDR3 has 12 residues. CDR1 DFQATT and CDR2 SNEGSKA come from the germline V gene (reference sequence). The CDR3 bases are TGCAGTGCTGAGCGGGCCCCCTACGAGCAGTACTTC. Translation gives CSAERAPYEQYF.

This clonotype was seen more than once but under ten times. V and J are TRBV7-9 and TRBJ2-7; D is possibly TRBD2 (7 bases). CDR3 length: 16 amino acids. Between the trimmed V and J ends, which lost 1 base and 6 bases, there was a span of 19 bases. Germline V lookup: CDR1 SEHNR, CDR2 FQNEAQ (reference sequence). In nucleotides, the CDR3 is TGTGCCAGCAGCTTAGGCTGGGGGGGCGCGTTTACCGAGCAGTACTTC. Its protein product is CASSLGWGGAFTEQYF.

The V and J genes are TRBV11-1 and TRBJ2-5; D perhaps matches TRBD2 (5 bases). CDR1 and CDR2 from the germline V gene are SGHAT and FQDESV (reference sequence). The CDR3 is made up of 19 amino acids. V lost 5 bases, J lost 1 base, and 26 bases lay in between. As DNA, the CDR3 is TGTGCCAGCAGCCGCCGACGGGCAGAACTAGACCTCCGCCAAGAGACCCAGTACTTC. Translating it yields CASSRRRAELDLRQETQYF.

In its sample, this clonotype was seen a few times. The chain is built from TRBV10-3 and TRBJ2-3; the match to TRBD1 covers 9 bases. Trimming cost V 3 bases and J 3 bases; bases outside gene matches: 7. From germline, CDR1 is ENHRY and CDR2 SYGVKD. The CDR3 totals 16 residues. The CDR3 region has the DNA TGTGCCATCAGTGACTCGACAGGGGGGGTTACAGATACGCAGTATTTT. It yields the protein CAISDSTGGVTDTQYF.